The clone carrying this T cell receptor beta chain was observed a handful of times. Its target is not known. Unique molecular identifiers tagged the TCRbeta library. TCRdb independently ran MiXCR on the PCR reads; one entry per CDR3 protein. In the table there are some 260,000 distinct CDR3 sequences, roughly a quarter of which are singletons. This record belongs to a study of T-cell reconstitution after alpha-beta-depleted transplantation in children. Regarding the study as a whole: Surviving recipient T cells and thymic progenitors accounted for the high day-60 TCRbeta diversity observed in some patients. Approximately two months post-transplant, alpha-beta T cells reportedly originated from several hundred expanded graft clones. After one year, T-cell counts and TCRbeta diversity mostly came from new T cells.

CDR1 MNHEY and CDR2 SVGAGI come from the germline V gene. After removal of 2 bases from V and 7 bases from J, the junction contained 8 bases not matched to a gene. This CDR3 contains 16 residues. The sequencing here drew on PBMCs, mostly from graft donor cells, taken 360 days after TCRalphabeta/CD19-depleted stem cell transplant. The V gene is TRBV6-5, the J gene TRBJ2-1; 10 positions agree with TRBD2. The sequence came from a female patient aged 2 to 10 who had a stem cell transplant for congenital amegakaryocytic thrombocytopenia, so the T cells may come from the graft donor. Written as DNA, the CDR3 is TGTGCCAGCAGTTACGGCTTGGGACTAGCGCCTAATGAGCAGTTCTTC. Protein product: CASSYGLGLAPNEQFF.